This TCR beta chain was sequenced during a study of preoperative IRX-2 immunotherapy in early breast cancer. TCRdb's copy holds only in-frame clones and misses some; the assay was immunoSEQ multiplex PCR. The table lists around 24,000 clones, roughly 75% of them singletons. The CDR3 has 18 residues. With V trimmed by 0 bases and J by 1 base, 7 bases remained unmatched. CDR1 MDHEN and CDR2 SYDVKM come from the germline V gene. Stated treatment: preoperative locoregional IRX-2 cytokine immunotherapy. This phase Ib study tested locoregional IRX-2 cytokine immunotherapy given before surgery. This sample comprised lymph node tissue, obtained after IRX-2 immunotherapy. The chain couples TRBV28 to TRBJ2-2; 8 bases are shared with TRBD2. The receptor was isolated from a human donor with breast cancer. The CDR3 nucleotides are TGTGCCAGCAGTTTATGGGCAGCTAGCGGGTGGAACACCGGGGAGCTGTTTTTT. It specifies CASSLWAASGWNTGELFF. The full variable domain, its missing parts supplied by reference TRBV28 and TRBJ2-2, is DVKVTQSSRYLVKRTGEKVFLECVQDMDHENMFWYRQDPGLGLRLIYFSYDVKMKEKGDIPEGYSVSREKKERFSLILESASTNQTSMYLCASSLWAASGWNTGELFFGEGSRLTVL.